This T cell receptor beta chain derives from a study of breast tumors, draining lymph nodes, adjacent tissues listed by TCRdb under 2016. About the study as a whole: Breast cancer patients provided tumor, adjacent nontumor tissue and axillary lymph nodes, and the study compared the TCR beta repertoires across these three sources. In human breast cancer, the study set out to assess how tumor, surrounding tissue and draining lymph node repertoires relate to one another and whether T cells might be exchanged between them.

Lymph node samples were obtained from the axillary draining lymph nodes of breast cancer patients. Sequencing took place on an Illumina HiSeq 2000. TCR beta chain libraries were generated through multiplex PCR amplification. High-throughput sequencing was used to analyze the amplified TCR beta chain products. Clones were called with MiXCR by TCRdb after fastp trimmed the public reads at Q25, and only in-frame beta chains were retained. Every distinct CDR3 protein forms one entry, paired with its most common genes and DNA. A total of 130,000 or so distinct CDR3 sequences appear in this sample, 21% of them only once. The ten largest make up roughly 2% of the sample. Including the terminal cysteine and phenylalanine, the CDR3 comprises 13 residues. Here the CDR3 DNA is all that survives: 39 bases in frame from base 1. V gives up 7 bases and J gives up 2 bases, and the segment between their germline ends measures 11 bases. From the germline V gene (reference sequence), CDR1 is MNHEY and CDR2 is SMNVEV.

This clonotype has at least ten counts. Its antigen is still unknown. The input lacks base qualities; no much larger clone sits a single base away. Broad study findings and their caveats: Rather than being directly demonstrated, the conclusion that tumor T cells originate in lymph nodes was presented as consistent with a hypothesis. Tumor and nontumor tissue repertoires were found to be significantly more similar in luminal-like than in basal-like breast cancer. Tumor T-cell repertoires showed less diversity than lymph node repertoires and more diversity than nontumor tissue repertoires, and tumor T-cell repertoires showed preferential V and J gene usage. The data were considered consistent with most tumor T cells being derived from the lymph node and subsequently expanding within tumor tissue.

What was sequenced was axillary lymph node tissue. The TCR originated in a female donor with breast cancer. Some clones in this sample may be carry-over from other donors' samples. Recombination joined TRBV27 with TRBJ1-2; perhaps TRBD1 is the D gene, with 5 bases matching. The nucleotides read TGTGCCAGCAATTTCAACAGGAACTATGGCTACACCTTC. The encoded protein is CASNFNRNYGYTF.